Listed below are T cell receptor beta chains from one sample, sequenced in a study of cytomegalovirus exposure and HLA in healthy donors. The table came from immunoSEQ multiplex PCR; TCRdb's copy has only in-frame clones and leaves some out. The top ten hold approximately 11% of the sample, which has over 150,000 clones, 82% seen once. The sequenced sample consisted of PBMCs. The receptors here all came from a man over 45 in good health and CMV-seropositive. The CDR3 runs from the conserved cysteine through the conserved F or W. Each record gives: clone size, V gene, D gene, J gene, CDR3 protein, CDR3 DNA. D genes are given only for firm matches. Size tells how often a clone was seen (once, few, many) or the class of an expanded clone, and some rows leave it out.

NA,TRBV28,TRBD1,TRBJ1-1,CASTLPGQKAFF,TGTGCCAGCACTCTACCGGGACAGAAAGCTTTCTTT
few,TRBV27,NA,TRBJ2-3,CASGPGLADTQYF,TGTGCCAGCGGCCCCGGGTTAGCAGATACGCAGTATTTT
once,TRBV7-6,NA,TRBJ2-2,CASSSSPSGDTGELFF,TGTGCCAGCAGCTCTAGCCCCTCGGGGGACACCGGGGAGCTGTTTTTT
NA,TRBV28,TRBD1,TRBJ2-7,CASSAIRGQGSYEQYF,TGTGCCAGCAGTGCCATCCGGGGACAGGGCTCTTACGAGCAGTACTTC
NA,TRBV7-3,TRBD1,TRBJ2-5,CASSLTGTGQTQYF,TGTGCCAGCAGCTTAACCGGGACAGGTCAGACCCAGTACTTC
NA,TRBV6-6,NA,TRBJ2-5,CASSYSSGLETQYF,TGTGCCAGCAGTTACTCGTCAGGGCTAGAGACCCAGTACTTC
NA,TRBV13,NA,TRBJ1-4,CASSSYNEKLFF,TGTGCCAGCAGCTCCTATAATGAAAAACTGTTTTTT
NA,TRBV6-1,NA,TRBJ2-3,CASSATGWGDTQYF,TGTGCCAGCAGTGCGACAGGTTGGGGGGATACGCAGTATTTT
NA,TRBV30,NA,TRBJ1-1,CAWSVGIGLTEAFF,TGTGCCTGGAGTGTTGGCATTGGGCTAACTGAAGCTTTCTTT
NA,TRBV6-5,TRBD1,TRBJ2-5,CASSPGQNQETQYF,TGTGCCAGCAGCCCGGGACAGAACCAAGAGACCCAGTACTTC
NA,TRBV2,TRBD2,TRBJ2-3,CASSEGLLTDTQYF,TGTGCCAGCAGTGAGGGACTACTCACAGATACGCAGTATTTT
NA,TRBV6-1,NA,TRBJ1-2,CASSWAVAGMDGYTF,TGTGCCAGCAGTTGGGCAGTCGCAGGGATGGATGGCTACACCTTC
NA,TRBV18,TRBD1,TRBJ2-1,CASSPRDRDLSYNEQFF,TGTGCCAGCTCACCCCGGGACAGGGACCTCTCCTACAATGAGCAGTTCTTC
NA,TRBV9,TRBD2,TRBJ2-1,CASSVAPGLAGGEQFF,TGTGCCAGCAGCGTAGCCCCAGGACTAGCGGGAGGGGAGCAGTTCTTC
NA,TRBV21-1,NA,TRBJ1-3,CASSKPGHRPILCTIYF,TGTGCCAGCAGCAAACCCGGACATCGGCCAATTCTTTGCACCATATATTTT
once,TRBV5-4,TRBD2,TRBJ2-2,CASSLGLAKTGELFF,TGTGCCAGCAGCCTGGGACTAGCTAAAACCGGGGAGCTGTTTTTT
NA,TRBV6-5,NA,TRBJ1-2,CASRPDRFYSYGYTF,TGTGCCAGCAGGCCCGACAGGTTTTATAGCTATGGCTACACCTTC
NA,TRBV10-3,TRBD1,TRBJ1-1,CAISAFGTGDANTEAFF,TGTGCCATCAGTGCCTTCGGGACAGGGGACGCGAACACTGAAGCTTTCTTT
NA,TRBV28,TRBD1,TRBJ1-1,CASSPPDRDYTEAFF,TGTGCCAGCAGTCCCCCGGACAGGGACTACACTGAAGCTTTCTTT
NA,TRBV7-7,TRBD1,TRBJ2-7,CASSDGTDPTYEQYF,TGTGCTAGCAGCGACGGGACAGATCCTACCTACGAGCAGTACTTC
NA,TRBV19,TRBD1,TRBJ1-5,CASSTQTGEQPQHF,TGTGCCAGTAGTACTCAGACAGGGGAACAGCCCCAGCATTTT
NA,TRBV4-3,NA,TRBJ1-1,CASSRQGGAKTEAFF,TGCGCCAGCAGCCGTCAAGGGGGGGCAAAAACTGAAGCTTTCTTT
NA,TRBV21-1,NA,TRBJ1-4,CASSKLGTGDEKLFF,TGTGCCAGCAGCAAATTAGGGACAGGGGATGAAAAACTGTTTTTT
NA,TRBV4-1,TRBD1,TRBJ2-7,CASSQRTGTGDPYEQYF,TGCGCCAGCAGCCAGCGAACCGGGACAGGGGATCCCTACGAGCAGTACTTC
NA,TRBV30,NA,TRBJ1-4,CAWTYSRNEKLFF,TGTGCCTGGACGTATAGTCGTAATGAAAAACTGTTTTTT